The 11 T cell receptor beta chains reported below all come from one sample, sequenced in a study of cytomegalovirus exposure and HLA in healthy donors. The PCR was carried out with 60 Vbeta primers and 13 Jbeta primers. This table comes from immunoSEQ multiplex PCR, and its TCRdb copy is limited to in-frame clones, with some not included. The sample lists around 130,000 clones; more than 70% were seen once. Input material: PBMCs. These receptors were taken from a woman aged 55-75 years in good health and CMV-seronegative.

The chain joins TRBV5-4 to TRBJ1-2, with a weak D call TRBD1 (6 bases). The length of the CDR3 is 15 residues. Germline CDR1 reads SGHNT; CDR2 reads YYREEE (reference sequence). Trimming stripped 3 bases from V and 4 bases from J, with 16 bases between. The CDR3 region is CASSSERDTGYGYTF. CDR3 sequence (DNA): TGTGCCAGCAGCTCTGAACGGGACACGGGCTATGGCTACACCTTC.

The chain joins TRBV29-1 to TRBJ2-7, with 8 bases lining up with TRBD2. The CDR3 contains 11 residues. CDR1 is SQVTM and CDR2 is ANQGSEA in the germline V gene. In nucleotides, the CDR3 is TGCGTCGGGGGGGATCTCTACGAGCAGTACTTC. Its translation: CVGGDLYEQYF.

In its sample, this clone was seen a few times. V is TRBV7-8 and J is TRBJ2-3; D perhaps matches TRBD2 (5 bases). The CDR3 runs to 15 residues. Germline assignment: CDR1 SGHVS and CDR2 FQNEAQ. Trimming pared 8 bases from V and 1 base from J, leaving 16 bases between. The CDR3 DNA follows: TGTGCCAGCGCCCTTTGGCGGGCACGCACAGATACGCAGTATTTT. The encoded protein is CASALWRARTDTQYF.

The genes are TRBV28 and TRBJ2-3; 8 bases are a match to TRBD1. V gave up 3 bases and J gave up 3 bases; unmatched junction bases: 5. CDR3 length: 15 amino acids. Germline V gene data show CDR1 as MDHEN and CDR2 as SYDVKM. The CDR3 sequence: CASSFGQGSTDTQYF. The CDR3 DNA sequence: TGTGCCAGCAGTTTCGGACAGGGATCAACAGATACGCAGTATTTT.

The DNA of the CDR3 is TGCGCCAGCAGCCCCGGACTAGCGGACCTAGCGGAGCAGTACTTC. This gives the protein CASSPGLADLAEQYF. This sequence joins TRBV5-1 and TRBJ2-5; 10 nucleotides match TRBD2. The CDR3 loop spans 15 amino acids. Per the germline V gene, CDR1 is SGHRS and CDR2 is YFSETQ. J lost 11 bases, V lost 4 bases, and 14 bases had no gene match.

CDR3 residues: CASSESGRGNEQFF. The CDR3 DNA reads TGTGCCAGCAGTGAAAGCGGGAGAGGGAATGAGCAGTTCTTC. The chain couples TRBV25-1 to TRBJ2-1, with 8 bases matching TRBD2. V was pared by 2 bases and J by 7 bases, with 4 bases of the junction left unmatched. Germline assignment: CDR1 MGHDK and CDR2 SYGVNS. This CDR3 is 14 amino acids long.

The CDR3 region has the DNA TGCGCCAGCAGCCAACTGAAGACTAGCGGGCGCTCCTACAATGAGCAGTTCTTC. The encoded protein is CASSQLKTSGRSYNEQFF. The gene calls are TRBV4-1 and TRBJ2-1; 10 nucleotides align to TRBD2. This CDR3 region has 18 residues. Losses at the gene ends were 2 bases for V and 0 bases for J; bases not matched to a gene: 7. Germline V gene data show CDR1 as MGHRA and CDR2 as YSYEKL.

V gene TRBV5-1 combines with J gene TRBJ2-1; tentatively, D is TRBD2 (5 bases). CDR1 is SGHRS and CDR2 is YFSETQ in the germline V gene. Trimming took 2 bases from V and 0 from J, leaving 6 bases between them. The CDR3 extends over 14 amino acids. The CDR3 loop reads CASSFDYSYNEQFF. The CDR3 DNA is TGCGCCAGCAGCTTCGACTACTCCTACAATGAGCAGTTCTTC.

V usage is TRBV18 and J usage is TRBJ1-4; D unresolved. The CDR3 consists of 14 residues. Trimming shortened V by 2 bases and J by 8 bases, and 12 bases separated the two germline ends. Germline CDR1 and CDR2: KGHSH and LQKENI. CDR3 in amino acids: CASSPGRLKEKLFF. Written as DNA, the CDR3 is TGTGCCAGCTCACCAGGCAGGTTAAAGGAAAAACTGTTTTTT.

The V gene is TRBV18, the J gene TRBJ2-7; no clear D. Germline CDR1 and CDR2: KGHSH and LQKENI. The CDR3 consists of 14 residues. Trimming stripped 2 bases from V and 5 bases from J, with 13 bases between. The CDR3 sequence: CASSPLRQVDEQYF. In DNA, the CDR3 is TGTGCCAGCTCACCATTACGTCAGGTGGACGAGCAGTACTTC.

The chain has TRBV18 and TRBJ2-3; weak D call: TRBD1 (6 bases). The V gene's germline CDR1 is KGHSH and CDR2 LQKENI. CDR3 length: 17 residues. Trimming removed 6 bases from V and 5 bases from J, with 24 bases in between. CDR3 DNA: TGTGCCAGCTCTCATCGCCTTGGGACATCGGTCGGAGATACGCAGTATTTT. It is translated as CASSHRLGTSVGDTQYF. Variable domain in full (rest from reference TRBV18 and TRBJ2-3): NAGVMQNPRHLVRRRGQEARLRCSPMKGHSHVYWYRQLPEEGLKFMVYLQKENIIDESGMPKERFSAEFPKEGPSILRIQQVVRGDSAAYFCASSHRLGTSVGDTQYFGPGTRLTVL.